The clone carrying this TCR beta chain was seen repeatedly, ten times or more. This sample is part of a study of CDR3 diversity in severe acne. TCRdb recomputed calls from the PCR reads with MiXCR, one row per CDR3 protein. The data hold some 84,000 distinct CDR3 sequences, with roughly half observed a single time. The V end lost 0 bases, the J end lost 6 bases, and 13 bases lay between the germline ends. The CDR3 sequence is 14 residues long. Germline V gene data show CDR1 as SGDLS and CDR2 as YYNGEE. The sequence was collected from a male donor in good health, serving as a control. The sample consisted of blood. V and J are TRBV9 and TRBJ2-7, with D uncertain. CDR3 in amino acids: CASSVVDSSTEQYF. In nucleotides, the CDR3 is TGTGCCAGCAGCGTAGTAGATTCTAGTACCGAGCAGTACTTC.